This is a list of T cell receptor beta chains from one sample in a study of response to subunit inactivated influenza vaccine. Each CDR3 protein is one row after TCRdb ran MiXCR on the RT-PCR reads. The repertoire holds 500,000 to 600,000 distinct CDR3 sequences, with roughly 10% as singletons. This specimen was PBMCs from blood, taken on the day of vaccination. The receptors here all came from a man aged 50 or older who received an inactivated influenza vaccine. Each CDR3 is given without its conserved first and last residue. A D gene is named only where the DNA matches it firmly.

V gene	J gene	D gene	CDR3 protein
TRBV4-2	TRBJ2-3	-	ASSQLHPRTSTDTQY
TRBV7-9	TRBJ2-5	TRBD1	ASSLYGTDQETQY
TRBV4-3	TRBJ2-1	TRBD2	ASSQEGTSGYNEQF
TRBV6-2/TRBV6-3	TRBJ1-5	-	ASSYSGGSQPQH
TRBV20-1	TRBJ2-5	TRBD2	SARVPGLGQETQY
TRBV7-2	TRBJ2-1	TRBD1	ASSNRDRGRFEQF
TRBV18	TRBJ1-1	-	ASSPPTARRTEAF
TRBV4-3	TRBJ2-2	TRBD1	ASSRFGTASTGELF
TRBV7-9	TRBJ2-2	TRBD1	ASSFFGQGDTGELF
TRBV5-5	TRBJ1-4	-	ASSLAHEGANEKLF
TRBV23-1	TRBJ2-3	-	ASSREIRDTQY
TRBV28	TRBJ2-3	TRBD2	ASSPLEPTLLAGGGTDTQY
TRBV27	TRBJ1-4	-	ASSPGGTRLANEKLF
TRBV12-3/TRBV12-4	TRBJ2-2	-	ASRLSGGGTGELF
TRBV7-8	TRBJ2-6	TRBD1	ASSFPDRGLAGANVLT
TRBV6-2/TRBV6-3	TRBJ2-3	-	ASRSPGPDTQY
TRBV29-1	TRBJ2-4	-	SVGGAKNIQY
TRBV3-1	TRBJ1-5	-	ASSQARQGDQPQH
TRBV2	TRBJ2-5	-	ASIWAPRETQN
TRBV27	TRBJ2-1	-	ASSLKGDEQF
TRBV11-2	TRBJ2-7	-	ASSLFWLPDQY
TRBV12-3/TRBV12-4	TRBJ2-5	TRBD2	ASSFGGGWETQY
TRBV20-1	TRBJ2-1	-	SAPLMGPEQF
TRBV24-1	TRBJ2-1	TRBD1	ATSGQGAFYNEQF
TRBV12-3/TRBV12-4	TRBJ2-5	-	ASTIAHQETQY
TRBV7-2	TRBJ1-6	-	ASSPYMQELNSPLH